This T cell receptor (beta chain) derives from a study of Graves' ophthalmopathy and Graves' hyperthyroidism. Hyperthyroidism in these 18- to 65-year-old patients was newly diagnosed, lasting under 2 months. This clonotype was picked up many times. No antigen is known for it. V lost 4 bases to trimming and J lost 9 bases, with 10 bases between them. This CDR3 has 12 amino acids. Study-wide points: Blood also carried most expanded thyroid clonotypes exceeding 0.001 frequency.

Amplified material comprised TCR beta CDR3 regions derived from RNA transcripts. The first-round RT-PCR employed HTBI primers together with the Qiagen OneStep RT-PCR kit. A multiplex PCR was then performed as the second round. MiXCR, run by TCRdb on the multiplex PCR reads, gives a single entry per CDR3 protein. The sample lists about 390,000 distinct CDR3 sequences, 15% occurring once. The chain recombines TRBV12-3 or TRBV12-4 with TRBJ1-5; D is ambiguous. Sample: peripheral blood. This receptor was obtained from a woman aged 18 to 35 with stable Graves' hyperthyroidism. CDR3 coding DNA: TGTGCCAGCAGTTCCGGGGTCGTGCCCCAGCATTTT. Translated: CASSSGVVPQHF.